The 25 T cell receptor beta chains below all came from one sample that was sequenced in a study of neurological immune-mediated disorders. Time point meaning: longitudinal time-point 1 (baseline). MiXCR was run by TCRdb on the 5' RACE reads, yielding one entry per CDR3 protein. Of 35,000 to 45,000 distinct CDR3 sequences detected, roughly 3.1% appear once; the ten largest clones hold about 8%. The specimen sequenced was PBMCs. These receptors all come from a woman aged 55-75 years with multiple sclerosis.

This clonotype occurred many times. The chain has TRBV12-5 and TRBJ2-5; D is ambiguous. CDR3 size: 14 residues. Germline V gene sequence: CDR1 LGHNT, CDR2 FRNRAP. Trimming took off 4 bases at V and 1 base at J, with 10 bases between the two ends. The CDR3 loop reads CASGWGGLQETQYF. Written as DNA, the CDR3 is TGTGCTAGTGGTTGGGGTGGTCTCCAAGAGACCCAGTACTTC. Full variable domain (outside the CDR3, taken from reference TRBV12-5 and TRBJ2-5): DARVTQTPRHKVTEMGQEVTMRCQPILGHNTVFWYRQTMMQGLELLAYFRNRAPLDDSGMPKDRFSAEMPDATLATLKIQPSEPRDSAVYFCASGWGGLQETQYFGPGTRLLVL.

Ten or more counts support this clonotype. The V call is TRBV5-1, the J call TRBJ2-7; 11 bases map to TRBD2. Trimming removed 2 bases from V and 2 bases from J; junction bases left unmatched: 3. Germline loops: CDR1 SGHRS, CDR2 YFSETQ. The CDR3 contains 15 residues. The CDR3 DNA sequence: TGCGCCAGCAGCTTTAGCGGGGGGGCGGCCTACGAGCAGTACTTC. Encoded protein: CASSFSGGAAYEQYF.

This clonotype has a count of ten or more. This chain links TRBV20-1 with TRBJ1-1, with D maybe TRBD1 (5 bases). The CDR3 has 13 residues. The V and J ends lost 3 bases and 1 base respectively, with 9 bases between them. CDR1 and CDR2 from the germline V gene are DFQATT and SNEGSKA (reference sequence). CDR3 DNA: TGCAGTGCTAGGGGTGGGGGGAACACTGAAGCTTTCTTT. Amino acids: CSARGGGNTEAFF.

The sample holds many counts of this clonotype. The chain couples TRBV12-3 or TRBV12-4 to TRBJ1-2; no reliable D call. Trimming took off 1 base at V and 7 bases at J, with 16 bases between the two ends. This CDR3 is built from 15 residues. The CDR3 protein is CASSLGGSYTGGYTF. The CDR3 DNA reads as TGTGCCAGCAGTTTAGGGGGTTCCTATACGGGTGGCTACACCTTC.

This clonotype was detected ten times or more. V usage is TRBV12-3 or TRBV12-4 and J usage is TRBJ2-2; the match to TRBD1 covers 7 bases. J was trimmed by 0 bases and V by 5 bases; bases with no gene match: 3. This CDR3 is built from 15 residues. The CDR3 protein is CASSSQGANTGELFF. Here the CDR3 DNA reads TGTGCCAGCAGTAGCCAGGGGGCGAACACCGGGGAGCTGTTTTTT.

This clonotype was observed many times. V and J are TRBV18 and TRBJ1-1, with a tentative D call TRBD1 (5 bases). This CDR3 contains 14 residues. CDR1 and CDR2 from the germline V gene are KGHSH and LQKENI. V dropped 2 bases and J dropped 3 bases, with 10 bases sitting between them. CDR3 nucleotides: TGTGCCAGCTCACCAAGGCAGGGTGACACTGAAGCTTTCTTT. It translates to CASSPRQGDTEAFF.

This clonotype was found a few times. A single base separates this from a much larger clone, so it may be a read error. The chain links TRBV7-2 to TRBJ1-6; tentative D call: TRBD1 (6 bases). Germline loops: CDR1 SGHTA, CDR2 FQGNSA. The V end lost 5 bases, the J end lost 8 bases, and 13 bases lay between the germline ends. The CDR3 is 14 residues long. The CDR3 loop reads CASSPVGGDSPLHF. The DNA of the CDR3 is TGTGCCAGCAGCCCAGTAGGGGGTGATTCACCCCTCCACTTT.

This clonotype was seen at least ten times. The chain employs TRBV20-1 and TRBJ1-2; D gene ambiguous. CDR1 and CDR2 (germline): DFQATT, SNEGSKA (reference sequence). This CDR3 has 15 amino acids. Trimming left V 6 bases short and J 8 bases short, with 25 bases between. This CDR3 is CSAAPPRTSGVGYTF. The DNA of the CDR3 is TGCAGTGCAGCCCCTCCTAGGACGAGCGGGGTAGGCTACACCTTC.

V is TRBV29-1 and J is TRBJ1-1, with D uncertain. The CDR3 length is 11 residues. Germline CDR1 SQVTM, CDR2 ANQGSEA. Trimming took off 5 bases at V and 1 base at J, with 5 bases between the two ends. The CDR3 region is CSVMGNTEAFF. The CDR3 DNA reads TGCAGCGTTATGGGGAACACTGAAGCTTTCTTT.

In this sample, this clonotype turned up many times. V usage is TRBV5-1 and J usage is TRBJ2-5; D unresolved. CDR3 length: 14 amino acids. Germline loops: CDR1 SGHRS, CDR2 YFSETQ. Trimming took off 0 bases at V and 3 bases at J, with 9 bases between the two ends. This CDR3 reads CASSLGHKEETQYF. In DNA form, the CDR3 reads TGCGCCAGCAGCTTGGGACACAAAGAAGAGACCCAGTACTTC.

This clonotype has at least ten counts. The V gene is TRBV5-1, the J gene TRBJ1-4; D gene unclear. Germline loops: CDR1 SGHRS, CDR2 YFSETQ. V was pared by 2 bases and J by 8 bases, with 10 bases between. The CDR3 sequence is 13 residues long. In DNA, the CDR3 is TGCGCCAGCAGCTTCGGGAGCTACGAAAAACTGTTTTTT. Its protein product is CASSFGSYEKLFF.

The sample holds many counts of this clonotype. The V and J genes are TRBV6-1 and TRBJ2-7, with a possible D match to TRBD2 (5 bases). The CDR3 has 13 residues. V was trimmed by 2 bases and J by 8 bases, leaving 13 bases between them. Germline V lookup: CDR1 MNHNS, CDR2 SASEGT. This CDR3 reads CASSETRDGKQYF. The CDR3, as DNA: TGTGCCAGCAGTGAAACGAGGGATGGGAAGCAGTACTTC.

This clonotype was counted at least ten times. This chain connects TRBV20-1 to TRBJ1-2, with D unresolved. CDR1 is DFQATT, CDR2 SNEGSKA, per germline (reference sequence). The V end lost 5 bases, the J end lost 4 bases, and 23 bases lay between the germline ends. The CDR3 spans 16 residues. Here the CDR3 reads CSALPVGGRKGYGYTF. The CDR3 DNA reads TGCAGTGCTCTCCCTGTTGGAGGAAGGAAAGGCTATGGCTACACCTTC.

As DNA, the CDR3 is TGCAGTGCTAACCTTCCGGGACAGCCTAGGGATGGCTACACCTTC. Residues: CSANLPGQPRDGYTF. The genes are TRBV20-1 and TRBJ1-2; TRBD1 aligns across 7 bases. CDR1 and CDR2 from the germline V gene are DFQATT and SNEGSKA (reference sequence). The V gene end was trimmed by 4 bases and the J gene end by 6 bases; junction bases not matched to a gene: 14. The CDR3 is 15 amino acids.

In its sample, this clonotype was seen a few times. This rearrangement joins TRBV7-6 to TRBJ2-5; tentatively, D is TRBD2 (5 bases). With 1 base removed from V and 3 bases from J, the gap between germline ends came to 12 bases. Looked up from germline, CDR1 is SGHVS and CDR2 is FNYEAQ. The CDR3 consists of 15 residues. The CDR3 here is CASSLDALGEETQYF. DNA of the CDR3: TGTGCCAGCAGCTTAGACGCTCTCGGGGAAGAGACCCAGTACTTC.

This clonotype was observed many times. The rearrangement joins TRBV28 to TRBJ1-6; no firm D call. CDR1 and CDR2 from the germline V gene are MDHEN and SYDVKM. The CDR3 loop spans 13 amino acids. Deletions cut 6 bases from V and 7 bases from J, with 10 bases between. CDR3 nucleotide sequence: TGTGCCAGCAGCCCCCCCCTCAATTCACCCCTCCACTTT. It translates to CASSPPLNSPLHF.

Many counts were recorded for this clonotype. CDR3 bases: TGTGCCAGCAGCCCCTTGGGAGGGGCGAACACTGAAGCTTTCTTT. The encoded protein is CASSPLGGANTEAFF. This chain uses TRBV7-9 with TRBJ1-1, with D perhaps TRBD1 (5 bases). The V gene's germline CDR1 is SEHNR and CDR2 FQNEAQ (reference sequence). The CDR3 contains 15 residues. V shed 5 bases and J shed 1 base, with 14 bases lying between them.

This clonotype was observed at least ten times. The gene calls are TRBV7-8 and TRBJ1-6, with D perhaps matching TRBD1 (5 bases). V lost 5 bases, J lost 9 bases, and 14 bases lay in between. The CDR3 totals 14 residues. Germline V lookup: CDR1 SGHVS, CDR2 FQNEAQ. CDR3 nucleotides: TGTGCCAGCAGCACTACACGGGACCTTTCACCCCTCCACTTT. It yields the protein CASSTTRDLSPLHF. The full variable domain, rest sourced from reference TRBV7-8 and TRBJ1-6, is GAGVSQSPRYKVAKRGQDVALRCDPISGHVSLFWYQQALGQGPEFLTYFQNEAQLDKSGLPSDRFFAERPEGSVSTLKIQRTQQEDSAVYLCASSTTRDLSPLHFGNGTRLTVT.

This clonotype was picked up many times. The CDR3: CASSLKGQGGYEQYF. The CDR3 DNA follows: TGTGCCAGCAGTTTGAAGGGACAGGGTGGCTACGAGCAGTACTTC. V gene TRBV12-3 or TRBV12-4 combines with J gene TRBJ2-7; 9 bases are a match to TRBD1. V trimming: 3 bases; J trimming: 3 bases; junction bases outside the gene matches: 6. The CDR3 has 15 residues.

This clonotype was observed at least ten times. V is TRBV20-1 and J is TRBJ2-5, with 14 bases matching TRBD2. This CDR3 contains 15 residues. J was trimmed by 5 bases and V by 6 bases; bases with no gene match: 8. Per germline, CDR1 DFQATT and CDR2 SNEGSKA (reference sequence). The CDR3 DNA reads TGCAGTGCCCGTCGACTAGCGGGGGGGCCGGAGACCCAGTACTTC. Protein: CSARRLAGGPETQYF.

Many counts were recorded for this clonotype. DNA for the CDR3: TGCAGTGCTAGAGCCGCAGGGGCCCCCAATCAGCCCCAGCATTTT. Translation: CSARAAGAPNQPQHF. The chain links TRBV20-1 to TRBJ1-5; D might be TRBD1 (6 bases). In germline, CDR1 is DFQATT, CDR2 SNEGSKA (reference sequence). The CDR3 length is 15 residues. V dropped 1 base and J dropped 3 bases, with 13 bases sitting between them.

This clonotype has ten or more counts. The V call is TRBV20-1, the J call TRBJ1-4; D might be TRBD1 (5 bases). The CDR3 runs 15 residues. CDR1 is DFQATT, CDR2 SNEGSKA, per germline (reference sequence). Trimming removed 7 bases from V and 3 bases from J, with 18 bases in between. The CDR3 region has the DNA TGCAGTGTCCCGAGGCCCGGGGCCTCTAATGAAAAACTGTTTTTT. This gives the protein CSVPRPGASNEKLFF.

This rearrangement joins TRBV12-3 or TRBV12-4 to TRBJ2-1; 10 positions agree with TRBD1. The trim removed 10 bases at V and 12 bases at J, leaving 9 bases unmatched. The CDR3 totals 12 residues. The CDR3 DNA is TGTGCCACCCCGGGACAGGGGAGGGGGCAGTTCTTC. Encoded protein: CATPGQGRGQFF.

This clonotype has at least ten counts. This sequence joins TRBV12-3 or TRBV12-4 and TRBJ2-5; D unclear. The CDR3 has 15 amino acids. The V and J ends lost 3 bases and 4 bases respectively, with 15 bases between them. CDR3 DNA: TGTGCCAGCAGTTTTGAGACAAACCGAGGAGAGACCCAGTACTTC. Its protein product is CASSFETNRGETQYF.

This clonotype was counted many times. The chain uses TRBV5-1 and TRBJ2-2; no clear D. Per germline, CDR1 SGHRS and CDR2 YFSETQ. Trimming removed 0 bases at V and 0 bases at J, with 3 bases between. The CDR3 runs 14 residues. CDR3 in amino acids: CASSLVPNTGELFF. The CDR3 DNA follows: TGCGCCAGCAGCTTGGTCCCGAACACCGGGGAGCTGTTTTTT. Variable domain in full (rest from reference TRBV5-1 and TRBJ2-2): KAGVTQTPRYLIKTRGQQVTLSCSPISGHRSVSWYQQTPGQGLQFLFEYFSETQRNKGNFPGRFSGRQFSNSRSEMNVSTLELGDSALYLCASSLVPNTGELFFGEGSRLTVL.